These 32 T cell receptor beta chains came from one sample sequenced in a study of human T cells and chemical hapten exposure (dated by TCRdb to about 2021). The time point label for this specimen denotes: patch test 1, 2 weeks after DPC sensitization. The sample's treatment or condition label, in plain terms: therapeutic diphenylcyclopropenone sensitization with weekly scalp DPC. Library construction relied on RACE. The sequencing machine was a NextSeq 500. Through fastp at Q25 and MiXCR, TCRdb rebuilt clones from the public reads, retaining in-frame beta chains. Duplicate CDR3 protein sequences are folded into a single record with the most common DNA and genes. This sample lists 80,000 to 95,000 distinct CDR3 sequences; around 10% were detected once. The leading ten clones occupy roughly 4.2% of the sample. The material was whole blood, obtained in connection with sensitization to the hapten diphenylcyclopropenone (DPC). All receptors derive from a woman aged 45 to 65 with alopecia areata. Some clones in this sample may be carry-over from other donors' samples.

The gene calls are TRBV9 and TRBJ1-2; TRBD1 agrees at 9 bases. The CDR3 is 14 residues long. Trimming removed 4 bases from V and 5 bases from J; junction bases left unmatched: 6. Germline values: CDR1 SGDLS, CDR2 YYNGEE. In DNA form, the CDR3 reads TGTGCCAGCAGCTCGGGGACAGGGTCGTATGGCTACACCTTC. Its protein product is CASSSGTGSYGYTF.

This clonotype has more than one count but fewer than ten. The junction differs from germline at one of its ends, possibly a read error. The chain recombines TRBV5-1 with TRBJ1-3, with D hard to call. Per the germline V gene, CDR1 is SGHRS and CDR2 is YFSETQ. The CDR3 contains 12 residues. The chain's CDR3 is CANSPTGNTIYF. The CDR3 nucleotides read TGCGCCAACAGCCCGACCGGAAACACCATATATTTT. Variable domain in full (rest from reference TRBV5-1 and TRBJ1-3): KAGVTQTPRYLIKTRGQQVTLSCSPISGHRSVSWYQQTPGQGLQFLFEYFSETQRNKGNFPGRFSGRQFSNSRSEMNVSTLELGDSALYLCANSPTGNTIYFGEGSWLTVV.

This clonotype was recorded at least ten times. This chain uses TRBV7-2 with TRBJ2-7; 10 bases match TRBD2. V lost 2 bases to trimming and J lost 3 bases; unmatched junction nucleotides: 4. The CDR3 is made up of 15 amino acids. From germline, CDR1 is SGHTA and CDR2 FQGNSA. As DNA, the CDR3 is TGTGCCAGCAGCTTAAGCACTAGCGGGGTCTACGAGCAGTACTTC. Its translation: CASSLSTSGVYEQYF.

This chain uses TRBV11-3 with TRBJ2-1; TRBD2 aligns across 11 bases. The CDR3 length is 16 residues. Unmatched junction bases numbered 7, after V lost 1 base and J lost 8 bases. Per the germline V gene, CDR1 is SGHNT and CDR2 is YENEEA. CDR3 in amino acids: CASSLGASGRSDEQFF. Here the CDR3 DNA reads TGTGCCAGCAGCTTAGGGGCTAGCGGGAGGAGCGATGAGCAGTTCTTC.

Only a few counts were recorded for this clonotype. The chain recombines TRBV28 with TRBJ1-6; D remains ambiguous. The V gene's germline CDR1 is MDHEN and CDR2 SYDVKM. The CDR3 runs to 15 residues. Deletions cut 0 bases from V and 0 bases from J, with 3 bases between. The CDR3 protein is CASSLWSSYNSPLHF. CDR3 nucleotides: TGTGCCAGCAGTTTATGGAGCTCCTATAATTCACCCCTCCACTTT.

The table lists this clonotype with many counts. The chain links TRBV7-2 to TRBJ2-7, with TRBD1 matching 8 bases. V shed 4 bases, J shed 4 bases, and the junction held 6 bases outside the gene matches. The CDR3 length is 14 residues. Looked up from germline, CDR1 is SGHTA and CDR2 is FQGNSA. CDR3 in DNA: TGTGCCAGCAGCTGGCAGAGACAGGGGTACGAGCAGTACTTC. It codes for CASSWQRQGYEQYF. Using reference TRBV7-2 and TRBJ2-7 for the parts outside the CDR3, the full variable domain is GAGVSQSPSNKVTEKGKDVELRCDPISGHTALYWYRQSLGQGLEFLIYFQGNSAPDKSGLPSDRFSAERTGGSVSTLTIQRTQQEDSAVYLCASSWQRQGYEQYFGPGTRLTVT.

This clonotype has just a few counts. The chain combines TRBV27 with TRBJ1-1, with 10 bases identical to TRBD1. There are 15 residues in the CDR3. In germline, CDR1 is MNHEY, CDR2 SMNVEV (reference sequence). The J segment lost 5 bases and the V segment lost 5 bases, leaving 8 bases of the junction unmatched. The CDR3 is CASSPTTGGKTEAFF. The DNA of the CDR3 is TGTGCCAGCAGTCCCACGACAGGGGGCAAGACTGAAGCTTTCTTT.

In this sample, this clonotype turned up many times. The rearrangement uses TRBV19 and TRBJ1-5; 7 nucleotides align to TRBD1. The germline V gene has CDR1 LNHDA and CDR2 SQIVND (reference sequence). The CDR3 runs 14 residues. V was pared by 6 bases and J by 6 bases, with 8 bases of the junction left unmatched. The DNA for the CDR3 is TGTGCCAGTAGGCAGACAGGGTCTGCTCAGCCCCAGCATTTT. It yields the protein CASRQTGSAQPQHF.

This clonotype was recorded at least ten times. The chain uses TRBV7-9 and TRBJ2-6; D not certain. Trimming removed 5 bases at V and 4 bases at J, with 9 bases between. This CDR3 has 14 residues. Germline assignment: CDR1 SEHNR and CDR2 FQNEAQ (reference sequence). The CDR3 coding sequence is TGTGCCAGCAGCCCCCAGATGGGGGCCAACGTCCTGACTTTC. It yields the protein CASSPQMGANVLTF.

As concerns this clonotype: A much larger clone is a single base away; this may be a read error. The chain is built from TRBV11-2 and TRBJ1-3; 8 nucleotides agree with TRBD1. CDR3 length: 17 amino acids. Germline V gene sequence: CDR1 SGHAT, CDR2 FQNNGV. CDR3 nucleotides: TGTGCCGGCAGCTTAGCAGGGGGCTTTCAATATGGAAACACCATATATTTT. It yields the protein CAGSLAGGFQYGNTIYF.

This clonotype was counted at least ten times. This chain connects TRBV9 to TRBJ1-2; 9 positions agree with TRBD1. The germline gives CDR1 SGDLS, CDR2 YYNGEE. The V and J ends lost 3 bases and 2 bases, in that order; junction bases with no gene match: 8. The CDR3 is 16 amino acids. CDR3 DNA: TGTGCCAGCAGCGGAGACACCGGGACAGGGAACTATGGCTACACCTTC. It yields the protein CASSGDTGTGNYGYTF.

This clonotype was detected many times. The rearrangement links TRBV7-2 to TRBJ1-1; D unresolved. The V gene lost 2 bases and the J gene lost 4 bases, with 14 bases spanning the gap. Germline CDR1 and CDR2: SGHTA and FQGNSA. This CDR3 has 15 residues. The CDR3 nucleotides are TGTGCCAGCAGCTTAAGCCCCGGCCCCGGCACTGAAGCTTTCTTT. It yields the protein CASSLSPGPGTEAFF. Based on the CDR3 plus reference TRBV7-2 and TRBJ1-1, the full variable domain is GAGVSQSPSNKVTEKGKDVELRCDPISGHTALYWYRQSLGQGLEFLIYFQGNSAPDKSGLPSDRFSAERTGGSVSTLTIQRTQQEDSAVYLCASSLSPGPGTEAFFGQGTRLTVV.

Many counts were recorded for this clonotype. V gene TRBV6-2 or TRBV6-3 combines with J gene TRBJ2-5; no firm D call. CDR3 length: 13 residues. V was clipped by 2 bases and J by 4 bases, with 8 bases between them. From germline, CDR1 is MNHEY and CDR2 SVGEGT. CDR3 nucleotide sequence: TGTGCCAGCAGTTACGCTTTGAGAGAGACCCAGTACTTC. It is translated as CASSYALRETQYF.

This clonotype was picked up a small number of times. The CDR3 coding sequence is TGCGCCAGCAGCATGGGTGGCGAGCAGTACTTC. As protein: CASSMGGEQYF. The chain joins TRBV5-1 to TRBJ2-7; D gene ambiguous. The CDR3 loop spans 11 amino acids. The V gene's germline CDR1 is SGHRS and CDR2 YFSETQ. With 4 bases removed from V and 6 bases from J, the gap between germline ends came to 8 bases.

This clonotype was recorded at least ten times. The chain is built from TRBV7-9 and TRBJ2-3; the D is unclear. The CDR3 has 13 amino acids. V was trimmed by 0 bases and J by 6 bases, leaving 7 bases between them. The germline V gene has CDR1 SEHNR and CDR2 FQNEAQ (reference sequence). CDR3 loop: CASSLAVPDTQYF. The CDR3 coding sequence is TGTGCCAGCAGCTTAGCGGTGCCGGATACGCAGTATTTT.

This chain links TRBV12-3 or TRBV12-4 with TRBJ2-1; D unresolved. The CDR3 extends over 12 amino acids. V shed 0 bases and J shed 10 bases, with 7 bases lying between them. The CDR3 DNA reads TGTGCCAGCAGTTTAGCGGTTGGAGAGCAGTTCTTC. Its protein product is CASSLAVGEQFF.

The chain uses TRBV11-2 and TRBJ2-1, with TRBD2 identical over 11 bases. J gave up 6 bases and V 6 bases, and 7 bases lay outside the gene matches. Germline V lookup: CDR1 SGHAT, CDR2 FQNNGV. CDR3 length equals 15 residues. The CDR3 nucleotides read TGTGCCAGCAGGCCCGGGACTAGCGGATTCAATGAGCAGTTCTTC. Its translation: CASRPGTSGFNEQFF. The full variable domain, its missing parts supplied by reference TRBV11-2 and TRBJ2-1, is EAGVAQSPRYKIIEKRQSVAFWCNPISGHATLYWYQQILGQGPKLLIQFQNNGVVDDSQLPKDRFSAERLKGVDSTLKIQPAKLEDSAVYLCASRPGTSGFNEQFFGPGTRLTVL.

This clonotype showed up just a few times. The genes are TRBV28 and TRBJ2-5, with 14 bases identical to TRBD2. The length of the CDR3 is 17 residues. Per germline, CDR1 MDHEN and CDR2 SYDVKM. The trim removed 5 bases at V and 5 bases at J, leaving 10 bases unmatched. The CDR3 spells CASSRRPGTSGSETQYF. CDR3 sequence (DNA): TGTGCCAGCAGTCGACGCCCAGGGACTAGCGGGAGTGAGACCCAGTACTTC.

The chain carries TRBV7-9 and TRBJ2-5, with 11 bases aligning to TRBD2. Germline V gives CDR1 SEHNR, CDR2 FQNEAQ (reference sequence). The CDR3 is made up of 16 amino acids. V was pared by 3 bases and J by 2 bases, with 5 bases of the junction left unmatched. CDR3 nucleotide sequence: TGTGCCAGCAGCTTCGGGACTAGCGGATCTCAAGAGACCCAGTACTTC. Translating it yields CASSFGTSGSQETQYF.

This clonotype was detected many times. The V and J genes are TRBV6-2 or TRBV6-3 and TRBJ2-6, with 11 positions matching TRBD1. This CDR3 has 17 residues. J was trimmed by 1 base and V by 5 bases; bases with no gene match: 4. CDR1 is MNHEY, CDR2 SVGEGT, per germline. CDR3 nucleotide sequence: TGTGCCAGCAGTGGGGACAGGGGGTTTTCTGGGGCCAACGTCCTGACTTTC. It is translated as CASSGDRGFSGANVLTF.

This clonotype was recorded at least ten times. V and J are TRBV29-1 and TRBJ1-2; D not resolved. In germline, CDR1 is SQVTM, CDR2 ANQGSEA. The CDR3 contains 15 residues. V lost 5 bases to trimming and J lost 0 bases, with 16 bases between them. CDR3 protein: CSVLTWTETNYGYTF. The CDR3 DNA follows: TGCAGCGTTCTTACTTGGACGGAAACTAACTATGGCTACACCTTC.

This clonotype showed up just a few times. This chain uses TRBV5-6 with TRBJ1-2; D gene unclear. CDR1 is SGHDT and CDR2 is YYEEEE in the germline V gene. V was clipped by 2 bases and J by 3 bases, with 11 bases between them. This CDR3 has 14 residues. The CDR3 is CASSLSQRHYGYTF. As DNA, the CDR3 is TGTGCCAGCAGCTTATCTCAGCGGCACTATGGCTACACCTTC. The complete variable domain, with remaining parts taken from reference TRBV5-6 and TRBJ1-2, reads DAGVTQSPTHLIKTRGQQVTLRCSPKSGHDTVSWYQQALGQGPQFIFQYYEEEERQRGNFPDRFSGHQFPNYSSELNVNALLLGDSALYLCASSLSQRHYGYTFGSGTRLTVV.

The rearrangement links TRBV19 to TRBJ1-5; D is unclear. Looked up from germline, CDR1 is LNHDA and CDR2 is SQIVND (reference sequence). V was shortened by 4 bases and J by 3 bases, with 7 bases between the two germline ends. The CDR3 is 13 residues long. DNA of the CDR3: TGTGCCAGTAGTAACCAGCCCAATCAGCCCCAGCATTTT. This gives the protein CASSNQPNQPQHF.

The chain joins TRBV6-2 or TRBV6-3 to TRBJ2-5; 7 bases are a match to TRBD2. CDR1 is MNHEY, CDR2 SVGEGT, per germline. The J segment lost 1 base and the V segment lost 4 bases, leaving 6 bases of the junction unmatched. The CDR3 sequence is 15 residues long. DNA for the CDR3: TGTGCCAGCAGTTTACACGGGGGGATCCAAGAGACCCAGTACTTC. This codes for CASSLHGGIQETQYF.

This clonotype was observed many times. The chain recombines TRBV28 with TRBJ2-1, with TRBD1 matching 7 bases. The length of the CDR3 is 15 residues. The germline gives CDR1 MDHEN, CDR2 SYDVKM. With V trimmed by 2 bases and J by 6 bases, 7 bases remained unmatched. The CDR3 coding sequence is TGTGCCAGCAGTTTAAGGGGGCGAGGTATCAATGAGCAGTTCTTC. Translated, it gives CASSLRGRGINEQFF.

This chain links TRBV19 with TRBJ1-2; 10 nucleotides align to TRBD1. This CDR3 has 15 amino acids. The V and J ends lost 2 bases and 4 bases, in that order; junction bases with no gene match: 4. Per the germline V gene, CDR1 is LNHDA and CDR2 is SQIVND (reference sequence). This CDR3 is CASSIRQGAVYGYTF. CDR3 DNA: TGTGCCAGTAGTATACGACAGGGGGCTGTCTATGGCTACACCTTC. The full variable domain, with the rest looked up from reference TRBV19 and TRBJ1-2, is DGGITQSPKYLFRKEGQNVTLSCEQNLNHDAMYWYRQDPGQGLRLIYYSQIVNDFQKGDIAEGYSVSREKKESFPLTVTSAQKNPTAFYLCASSIRQGAVYGYTFGSGTRLTVV.

On this clonotype itself: A much bigger clone sits one base away, suggesting this may be a read error. CDR3 amino acids: CASRLLFFVQGNQPQHF. The CDR3 DNA follows: TGTGCCAGCAGATTACTTTTCTTTGTCCAGGGCAATCAGCCCCAGCATTTT. V and J are TRBV28 and TRBJ1-5; D ambiguous. Germline V gives CDR1 MDHEN, CDR2 SYDVKM. V was cut by 6 bases and J by 2 bases, with 20 bases left in between. CDR3 length equals 17 residues.

The chain uses TRBV14 and TRBJ1-2; 7 bases map to TRBD1. Germline values: CDR1 SGHDN, CDR2 FVKESK. The CDR3 consists of 16 residues. V lost 0 bases and J lost 4; bases outside the gene matches: 8. CDR3 loop: CASSQDSGTDFYGYTF. CDR3 bases: TGTGCCAGCAGCCAAGATTCCGGGACAGACTTCTATGGCTACACCTTC. Variable domain in full (rest from reference TRBV14 and TRBJ1-2): EAGVTQFPSHSVIEKGQTVTLRCDPISGHDNLYWYRRVMGKEIKFLLHFVKESKQDESGMPNNRFLAERTGGTYSTLKVQPAELEDSGVYFCASSQDSGTDFYGYTFGSGTRLTVV.

The chain uses TRBV5-1 and TRBJ2-7; TRBD2 agrees at 11 bases. The CDR3 loop spans 18 amino acids. V trimming: 5 bases; J trimming: 0 bases; junction bases outside the gene matches: 13. Germline-derived CDR1 and CDR2 are SGHRS and YFSETQ. CDR3 bases: TGCGCCAGCAGTTTTTCTACTAGCGGGGGACCTAGCTCCTACGAGCAGTACTTC. Translation: CASSFSTSGGPSSYEQYF.

This clonotype was counted many times. J is TRBJ1-1 and V is TRBV7-9; possibly TRBD1 for D (6 bases). CDR1 is SEHNR, CDR2 FQNEAQ, per germline (reference sequence). This CDR3 spans 18 amino acids. V lost 2 bases and J 1 base, leaving 20 bases between the germline ends. CDR3 sequence reads: CASSLIVVTGQPNTEAFF. The CDR3 region has the DNA TGTGCCAGCAGCTTAATTGTCGTTACCGGACAGCCGAACACTGAAGCTTTCTTT.

This clonotype was counted only a few times. J is TRBJ1-1 and V is TRBV5-3; D not certain. TRBV5-3 qualifies as an ORF whose function is uncertain. This CDR3 comprises 14 residues. V shed 1 base and J shed 5 bases, with 12 bases lying between them. The CDR3 here is CARSLRRYWTEAFF. DNA for the CDR3: TGTGCCAGAAGCTTGCGGCGGTATTGGACTGAAGCTTTCTTT.

The chain combines TRBV5-5 with TRBJ2-5; unclear D gene. Trimming cost V 0 bases and J 5 bases, with 5 bases left between them. The germline V gene encodes CDR1 SGHKS and CDR2 YYEKEE (reference sequence). This CDR3 contains 12 residues. This CDR3 is CASSLELETQYF. CDR3 DNA: TGTGCCAGCAGCTTGGAGTTGGAGACCCAGTACTTC.